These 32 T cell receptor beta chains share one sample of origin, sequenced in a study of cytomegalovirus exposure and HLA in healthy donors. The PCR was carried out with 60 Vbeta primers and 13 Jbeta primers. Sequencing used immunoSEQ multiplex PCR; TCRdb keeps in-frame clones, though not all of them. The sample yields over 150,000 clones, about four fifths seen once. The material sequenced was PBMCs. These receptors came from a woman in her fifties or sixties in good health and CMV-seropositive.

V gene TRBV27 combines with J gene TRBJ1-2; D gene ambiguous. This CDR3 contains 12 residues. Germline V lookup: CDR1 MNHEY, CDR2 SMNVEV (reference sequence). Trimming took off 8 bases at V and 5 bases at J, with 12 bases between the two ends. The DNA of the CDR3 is TGTGCCAGCTGGGGAGGAATGTATGGCTACACCTTC. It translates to CASWGGMYGYTF.

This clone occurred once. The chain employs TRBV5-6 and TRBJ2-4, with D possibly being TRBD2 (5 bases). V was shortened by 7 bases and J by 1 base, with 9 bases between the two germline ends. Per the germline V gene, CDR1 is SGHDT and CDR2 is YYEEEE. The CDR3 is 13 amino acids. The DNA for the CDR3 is TGTGCCAGCGAGGGCTGGGCCAAAAACATTCAGTACTTC. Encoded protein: CASEGWAKNIQYF.

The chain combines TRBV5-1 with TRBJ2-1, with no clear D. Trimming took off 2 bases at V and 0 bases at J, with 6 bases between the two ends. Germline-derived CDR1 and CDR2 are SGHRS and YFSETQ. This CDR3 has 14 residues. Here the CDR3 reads CASSFDFSYNEQFF. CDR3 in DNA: TGCGCCAGCAGCTTCGACTTCTCCTACAATGAGCAGTTCTTC.

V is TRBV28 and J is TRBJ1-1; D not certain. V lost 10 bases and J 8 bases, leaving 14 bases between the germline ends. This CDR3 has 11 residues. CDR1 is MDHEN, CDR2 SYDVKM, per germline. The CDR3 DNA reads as TGTGCCATCGGACTGGGATGGGAAGCTTTCTTT. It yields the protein CAIGLGWEAFF.

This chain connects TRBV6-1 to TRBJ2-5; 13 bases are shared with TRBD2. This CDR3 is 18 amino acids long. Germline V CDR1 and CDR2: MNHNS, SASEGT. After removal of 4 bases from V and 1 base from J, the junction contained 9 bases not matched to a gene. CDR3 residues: CASSATSGGAPVQETQYF. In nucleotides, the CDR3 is TGTGCCAGCAGTGCTACTAGCGGGGGGGCTCCTGTCCAAGAGACCCAGTACTTC.

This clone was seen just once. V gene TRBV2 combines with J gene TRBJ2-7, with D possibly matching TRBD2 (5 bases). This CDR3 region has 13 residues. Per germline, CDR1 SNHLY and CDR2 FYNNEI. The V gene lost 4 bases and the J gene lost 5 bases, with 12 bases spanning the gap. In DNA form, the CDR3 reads TGTGCCAGCAGTGTCGTTGGGCGGGACGAGCAGTACTTC. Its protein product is CASSVVGRDEQYF.

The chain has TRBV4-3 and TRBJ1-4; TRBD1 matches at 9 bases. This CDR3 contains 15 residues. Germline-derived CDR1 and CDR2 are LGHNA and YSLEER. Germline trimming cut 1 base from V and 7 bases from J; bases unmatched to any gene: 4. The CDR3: CASSQAGTGIEKLFF. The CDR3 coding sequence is TGCGCCAGCAGCCAAGCCGGGACAGGGATTGAAAAACTGTTTTTT.

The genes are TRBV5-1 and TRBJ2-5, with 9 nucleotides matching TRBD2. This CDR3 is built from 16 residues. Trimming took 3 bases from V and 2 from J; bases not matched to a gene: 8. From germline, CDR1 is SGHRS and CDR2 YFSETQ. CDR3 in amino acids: CASSSYALAGQETQYF. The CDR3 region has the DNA TGCGCCAGCAGCTCGTACGCCCTAGCGGGACAAGAGACCCAGTACTTC. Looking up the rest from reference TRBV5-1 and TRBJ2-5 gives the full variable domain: KAGVTQTPRYLIKTRGQQVTLSCSPISGHRSVSWYQQTPGQGLQFLFEYFSETQRNKGNFPGRFSGRQFSNSRSEMNVSTLELGDSALYLCASSSYALAGQETQYFGPGTRLLVL.

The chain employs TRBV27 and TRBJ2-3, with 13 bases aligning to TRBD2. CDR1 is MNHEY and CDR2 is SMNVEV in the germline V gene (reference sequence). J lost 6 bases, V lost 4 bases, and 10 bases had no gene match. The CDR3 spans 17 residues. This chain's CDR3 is CASSSTSGRADSDTQYF. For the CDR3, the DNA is TGTGCCAGCAGTTCCACTAGCGGGAGGGCTGATTCCGATACGCAGTATTTT.

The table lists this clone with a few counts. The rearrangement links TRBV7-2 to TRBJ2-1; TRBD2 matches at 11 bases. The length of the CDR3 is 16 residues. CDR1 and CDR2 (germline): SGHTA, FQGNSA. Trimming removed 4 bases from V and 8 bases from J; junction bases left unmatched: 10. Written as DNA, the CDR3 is TGTGCCAGCAGCTCTTTAGCGGGGGGGCTTAGTGATGAGCAGTTCTTC. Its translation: CASSSLAGGLSDEQFF.

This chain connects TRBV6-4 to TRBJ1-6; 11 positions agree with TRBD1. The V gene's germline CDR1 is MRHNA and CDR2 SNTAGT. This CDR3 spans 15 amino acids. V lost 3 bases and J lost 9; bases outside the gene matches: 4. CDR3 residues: CASSETGTGGSPLHF. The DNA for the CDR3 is TGTGCCAGCAGTGAGACCGGGACAGGGGGTTCACCCCTCCACTTT.

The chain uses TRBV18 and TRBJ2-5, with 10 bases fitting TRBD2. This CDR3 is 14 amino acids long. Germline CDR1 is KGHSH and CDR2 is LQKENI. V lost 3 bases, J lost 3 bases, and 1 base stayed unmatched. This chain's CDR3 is CASSPGLAKETQYF. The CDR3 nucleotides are TGTGCCAGCTCACCGGGACTAGCGAAAGAGACCCAGTACTTC.

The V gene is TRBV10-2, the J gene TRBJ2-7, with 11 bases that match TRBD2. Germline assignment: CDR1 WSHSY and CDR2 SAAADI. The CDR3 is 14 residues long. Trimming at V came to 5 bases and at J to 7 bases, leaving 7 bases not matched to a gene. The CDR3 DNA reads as TGCGCCAGCAGTCTTCTAGCGGGGGGTAGTGAGCAGTACTTC. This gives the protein CASSLLAGGSEQYF.

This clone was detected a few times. For the CDR3, the DNA is TGCGCCAGCAGCCAATGGGCAGTTAACACTGAAGCTTTCTTT. This codes for CASSQWAVNTEAFF. The rearrangement links TRBV4-3 to TRBJ1-1; no definite D call. The CDR3 extends over 14 amino acids. The germline CDR1 and CDR2 sequences are LGHNA and YSLEER. Trimming stripped 2 bases from V and 2 bases from J, with 9 bases between.

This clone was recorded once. This chain's CDR3 is CSVERGLNEQFF. The CDR3, as DNA: TGCAGCGTTGAACGGGGACTGAATGAGCAGTTCTTC. This chain links TRBV29-1 with TRBJ2-1, with a weak D call TRBD2 (6 bases). CDR3 length: 12 residues. The V end lost 2 bases, the J end lost 7 bases, and 9 bases lay between the germline ends. CDR1 SQVTM and CDR2 ANQGSEA come from the germline V gene.

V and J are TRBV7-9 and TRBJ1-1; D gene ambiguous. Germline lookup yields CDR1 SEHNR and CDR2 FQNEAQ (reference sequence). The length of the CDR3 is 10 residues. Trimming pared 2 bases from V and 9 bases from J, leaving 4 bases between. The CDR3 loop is CASSLSQAFF. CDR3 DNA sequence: TGTGCCAGCAGCTTATCTCAAGCTTTCTTT.

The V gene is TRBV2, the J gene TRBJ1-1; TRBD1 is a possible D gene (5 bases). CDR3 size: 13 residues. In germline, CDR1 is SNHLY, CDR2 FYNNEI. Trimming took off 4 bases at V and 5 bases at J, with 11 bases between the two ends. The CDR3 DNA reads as TGTGCCAGCAGTGTCAGGAGGGGTACTGAAGCTTTCTTT. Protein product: CASSVRRGTEAFF. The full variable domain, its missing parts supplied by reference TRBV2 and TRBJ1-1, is EPEVTQTPSHQVTQMGQEVILRCVPISNHLYFYWYRQILGQKVEFLVSFYNNEISEKSEIFDDQFSVERPDGSNFTLKIRSTKLEDSAMYFCASSVRRGTEAFFGQGTRLTVV.

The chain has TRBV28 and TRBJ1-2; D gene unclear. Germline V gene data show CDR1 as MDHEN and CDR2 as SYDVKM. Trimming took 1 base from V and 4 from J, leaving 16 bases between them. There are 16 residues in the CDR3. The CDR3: CASSLYTDNPFYGYTF. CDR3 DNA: TGTGCCAGCAGTTTATACACAGACAATCCCTTCTATGGCTACACCTTC.

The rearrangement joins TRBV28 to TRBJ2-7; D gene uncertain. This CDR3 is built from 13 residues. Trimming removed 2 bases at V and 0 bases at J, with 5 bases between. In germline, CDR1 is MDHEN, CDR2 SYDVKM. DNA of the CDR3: TGTGCCAGCAGTTTAACAGCCTCCTACGAGCAGTACTTC. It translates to CASSLTASYEQYF.

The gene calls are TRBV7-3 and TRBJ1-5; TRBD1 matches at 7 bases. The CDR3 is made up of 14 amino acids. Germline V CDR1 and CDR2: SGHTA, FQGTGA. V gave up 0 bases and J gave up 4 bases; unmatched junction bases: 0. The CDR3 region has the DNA TGTGCCAGCAGCTTAACGGGACAGAATCAGCCCCAGCATTTT. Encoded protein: CASSLTGQNQPQHF.

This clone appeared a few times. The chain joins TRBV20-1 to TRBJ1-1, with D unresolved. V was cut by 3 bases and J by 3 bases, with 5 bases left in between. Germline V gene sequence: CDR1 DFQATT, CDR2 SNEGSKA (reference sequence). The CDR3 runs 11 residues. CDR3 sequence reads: CSAREHTEAFF. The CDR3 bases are TGCAGTGCTAGGGAGCACACTGAAGCTTTCTTT.

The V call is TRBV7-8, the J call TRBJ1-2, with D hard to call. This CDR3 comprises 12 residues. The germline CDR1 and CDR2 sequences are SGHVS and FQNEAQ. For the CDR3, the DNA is TGTTCAGCGGGCCCTCCTAACTATGGCTACACCTTC. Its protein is CSAGPPNYGYTF.

CDR3 nucleotides: TGTGCCAGCAGCGCAAGGGCGGACAGGGGCTACACCTTC. Translated, it gives CASSARADRGYTF. J is TRBJ1-2 and V is TRBV6-1; 7 positions agree with TRBD1. V was clipped by 6 bases and J by 8 bases; unmatched bases: 9. Germline CDR1 is MNHNS and CDR2 is SASEGT. The CDR3 sequence is 13 residues long.

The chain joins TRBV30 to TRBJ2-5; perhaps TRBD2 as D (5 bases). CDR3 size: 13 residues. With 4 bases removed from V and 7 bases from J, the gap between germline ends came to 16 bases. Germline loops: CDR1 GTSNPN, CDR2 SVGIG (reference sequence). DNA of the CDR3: TGTGCCTGGACAGGTAGACTACACGGGACCCAGTACTTC. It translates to CAWTGRLHGTQYF.

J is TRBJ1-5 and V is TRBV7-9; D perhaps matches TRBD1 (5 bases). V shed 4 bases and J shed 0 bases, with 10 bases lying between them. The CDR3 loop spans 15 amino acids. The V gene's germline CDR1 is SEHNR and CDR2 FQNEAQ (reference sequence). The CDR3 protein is CASSSDSYSNQPQHF. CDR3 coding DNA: TGTGCCAGCAGCTCAGACAGTTATAGCAATCAGCCCCAGCATTTT.

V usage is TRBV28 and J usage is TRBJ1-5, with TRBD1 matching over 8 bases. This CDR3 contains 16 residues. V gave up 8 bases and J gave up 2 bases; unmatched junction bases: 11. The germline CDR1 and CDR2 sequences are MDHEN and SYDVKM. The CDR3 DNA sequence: TGTGCCAGCGGCCAGACAGGGGCCGGGGGCAATCAGCCCCAGCATTTT. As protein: CASGQTGAGGNQPQHF.

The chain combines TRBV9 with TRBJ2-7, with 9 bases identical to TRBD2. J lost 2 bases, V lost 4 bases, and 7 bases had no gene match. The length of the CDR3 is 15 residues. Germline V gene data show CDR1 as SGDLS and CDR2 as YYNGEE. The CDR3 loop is CASSPGTSIPYEQYF. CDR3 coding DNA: TGTGCCAGCAGCCCTGGGACTAGCATACCCTACGAGCAGTACTTC.

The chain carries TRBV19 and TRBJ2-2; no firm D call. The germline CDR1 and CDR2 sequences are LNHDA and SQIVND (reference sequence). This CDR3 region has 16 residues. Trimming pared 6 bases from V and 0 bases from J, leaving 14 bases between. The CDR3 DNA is TGTGCCAGTAGGAAAATATACAGCTCGAACACCGGGGAGCTGTTTTTT. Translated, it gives CASRKIYSSNTGELFF. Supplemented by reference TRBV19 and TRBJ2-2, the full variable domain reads DGGITQSPKYLFRKEGQNVTLSCEQNLNHDAMYWYRQDPGQGLRLIYYSQIVNDFQKGDIAEGYSVSREKKESFPLTVTSAQKNPTAFYLCASRKIYSSNTGELFFGEGSRLTVL.

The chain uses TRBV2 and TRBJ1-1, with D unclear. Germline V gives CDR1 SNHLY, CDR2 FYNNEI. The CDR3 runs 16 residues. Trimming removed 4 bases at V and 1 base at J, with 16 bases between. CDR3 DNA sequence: TGTGCCAGCAGTGGATTTTCGACGGGGAAGAACACTGAAGCTTTCTTT. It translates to CASSGFSTGKNTEAFF. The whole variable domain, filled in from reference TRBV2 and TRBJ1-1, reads EPEVTQTPSHQVTQMGQEVILRCVPISNHLYFYWYRQILGQKVEFLVSFYNNEISEKSEIFDDQFSVERPDGSNFTLKIRSTKLEDSAMYFCASSGFSTGKNTEAFFGQGTRLTVV.

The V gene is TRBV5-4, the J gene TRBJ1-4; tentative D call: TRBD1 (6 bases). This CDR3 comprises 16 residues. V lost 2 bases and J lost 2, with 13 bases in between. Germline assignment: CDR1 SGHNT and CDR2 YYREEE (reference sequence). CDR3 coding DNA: TGTGCCAGCAGCTTCCGCACAGGGACGACTAATGAAAAACTGTTTTTT. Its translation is CASSFRTGTTNEKLFF.

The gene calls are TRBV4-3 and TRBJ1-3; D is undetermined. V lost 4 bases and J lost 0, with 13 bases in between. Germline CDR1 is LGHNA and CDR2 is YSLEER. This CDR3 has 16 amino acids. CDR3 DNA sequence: TGCGCCAGCAGCCTTATGTCGGGAGGCTCTGGAAACACCATATATTTT. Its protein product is CASSLMSGGSGNTIYF.

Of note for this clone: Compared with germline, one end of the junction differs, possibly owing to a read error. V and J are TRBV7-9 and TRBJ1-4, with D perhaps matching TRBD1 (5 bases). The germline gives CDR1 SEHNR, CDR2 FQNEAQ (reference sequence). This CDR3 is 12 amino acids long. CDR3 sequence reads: CSSSKEGEKLFF. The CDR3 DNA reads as TGTTCCAGCAGCAAGGAGGGGGAAAAACTGTTTTTT.